The present T cell receptor (beta chain) was sequenced within a study of cytomegalovirus exposure and HLA in healthy donors. General study results and limits: The study reported that TCR beta sequences accurately predicted HLA-A and HLA-B alleles in most subjects. By a later analysis, the bulk of CMV-associated TCR beta chains appeared HLA-restricted. TRBV6-2, TRBV6-3 and other indistinguishable V segments were excluded.

This CDR3 spans 15 amino acids. Looked up from germline, CDR1 is MGHRA and CDR2 is YSYEKL. The germline V and J ends were trimmed by 1 base and 4 bases, with 12 bases remaining between them. In the case of this clone: What it recognizes is unknown.

The PCR made use of 60 Vbeta and 13 Jbeta primers. Authors' processing steps: Later, an analysis found 65 million to 85 million unique TCR beta chains, and 9.5 million to 11 million of these were shared. Clones were read by immunoSEQ multiplex PCR, and TCRdb kept only the in-frame ones, dropping some. V, J and clone size are taken as reported in that table, and D and trimming were inferred from the DNA itself. The top ten hold roughly a sixth of the sample, which has roughly 100,000 clones, 55% to 85% seen once. This receptor was taken from a woman under 30 in good health and CMV-seropositive. The chain combines TRBV4-1 with TRBJ2-3; unclear D gene. The sequenced sample consisted of PBMCs. Here the CDR3 reads CASSQAARLADTQYF. DNA of the CDR3: TGCGCCAGCAGCCAAGCGGCTCGGCTAGCAGATACGCAGTATTTT.